These 3 T cell receptor beta chains came from one sample sequenced in a study of blood T cell repertoires in COVID-19. Only in-frame clones appear in the TCRdb table, and some are missing; sequencing was by immunoSEQ multiplex PCR. The sample comprises about 140,000 clones, roughly 76% of which are singletons, and roughly 8.9% rests with the top ten. The sequenced sample was peripheral blood. The receptors originated from a woman between 45 and 60 years old with active or convalescent COVID-19.

This rearrangement joins TRBV25-1 to TRBJ2-3, with D tentatively TRBD1 (5 bases). The CDR3 runs 13 residues. V dropped 3 bases and J dropped 4 bases, with 8 bases sitting between them. The germline V gene encodes CDR1 MGHDK and CDR2 SYGVNS. In DNA form, the CDR3 reads TGTGCCAGCAGTGACAGGGCTCCAGATACGCAGTATTTT. It codes for CASSDRAPDTQYF. Full variable domain (outside the CDR3, taken from reference TRBV25-1 and TRBJ2-3): EADIYQTPRYLVIGTGKKITLECSQTMGHDKMYWYQQDPGMELHLIHYSYGVNSTEKGDLSSESTVSRIRTEHFPLTLESARPSHTSQYLCASSDRAPDTQYFGPGTRLTVL.

This clone has a handful of counts. The rearrangement joins TRBV27 to TRBJ2-7, with D perhaps matching TRBD1 (6 bases). In germline, CDR1 is MNHEY, CDR2 SMNVEV (reference sequence). The CDR3 sequence is 13 residues long. Trimming took 4 bases from V and 3 from J, leaving 10 bases between them. The DNA of the CDR3 is TGTGCCAGCAGTTATCGGGACAACTACGAGCAGTACTTC. Translated: CASSYRDNYEQYF.

This chain connects TRBV5-1 to TRBJ2-7, with TRBD2 as a possible D gene (6 bases). The ends were cut back, 2 bases at V and 3 bases at J, with 12 bases in the middle. The CDR3 has 14 residues. The germline V gene has CDR1 SGHRS and CDR2 YFSETQ. CDR3 coding DNA: TGCGCCAGCAGCTTAGGAAGCGGGCACTACGAGCAGTACTTC. Amino acid sequence: CASSLGSGHYEQYF.